The rows below give T cell receptor beta chains drawn from one sample of a study of cytomegalovirus exposure and HLA in healthy donors. Here immunoSEQ multiplex PCR was the method, and the copy in TCRdb shows in-frame clones only, minus some. The sample shows some 140,000 clones, around three quarters of them seen only once. Sequencing was carried out using PBMCs. Receptor source: a man between 18 and 35 years old in good health and CMV-seronegative. The conserved cysteine and the conserved F or W are not part of the CDR3 here. The order of the fields is clone size, V gene, J gene, CDR3 protein. The size field is filled for only some rows; it gives once, few, many or a size class.

>.|TRBV19|TRBJ2-4
ASSSFGDRGVSKNIQY
>.|TRBV4-2|TRBJ2-7
ASSQVGQGLDYEQY
>.|TRBV30|TRBJ2-1
ACRASYNEQF
>.|TRBV7-9|TRBJ2-3
ASSQQSTDTQY
>.|TRBV11-2|TRBJ2-5
ASSLGPGLGTQY
>once|TRBV10-3|TRBJ2-7
ASSPSQYEQY
>.|TRBV2|TRBJ2-5
ASRRLAGGGETQY
>once|TRBV5-1|TRBJ1-6
ASAEDWLGSPLH
>few|TRBV30|TRBJ1-5
AWSGTPSSGYSNQPQH
>.|TRBV13|TRBJ1-1
ASSLGLGSNTEAF
>.|TRBV7-9|TRBJ1-3
SSSLTGQGENTIY
>few|TRBV6-1|TRBJ2-7
ASPGSYEQY
>.|TRBV6-5|TRBJ2-5
ASSYIGQGEETQY
>.|TRBV11-3|TRBJ2-3
ASSNGITDTQY
>few|TRBV7-9|TRBJ2-2
ASSLARAQGTDTGELF
>.|TRBV19|TRBJ1-5
ASSAQDAGQPQH
>.|TRBV10-2|TRBJ1-5
ASSDGAGDNQPQH
>.|TRBV10-3|TRBJ2-3
AISESGGGGVTQY
>.|TRBV19|TRBJ2-2
ASSIIGARTGELF
>.|TRBV5-6|TRBJ2-5
ASSPPWSHGRGRRETQY
>.|TRBV6-5|TRBJ1-6
ASRDRYNSPLH
>.|TRBV19|TRBJ2-5
ASGTGQETQY
>few|TRBV5-4|TRBJ2-7
ASSLYGSSYEQY
>once|TRBV7-9|TRBJ2-7
ASSLSSSYEQY
>.|TRBV29-1|TRBJ1-1
SVGDRVISEAF
>.|TRBV14|TRBJ1-5
ASSQGEGQPQH
>.|TRBV13|TRBJ2-1
ASIKGAAYNEQF
>.|TRBV18|TRBJ1-6
ASSPSSQGNSPLH
>.|TRBV5-5|TRBJ1-4
ASSPLRGSVEKLF
>.|TRBV7-2|TRBJ2-5
ASSPWTGGDQETQY
>few|TRBV6-1|TRBJ2-6
ASSAGQGNSGANVLT
>.|TRBV2|TRBJ2-7
ASIPTGGSYEQY
>.|TRBV19|TRBJ2-4
ASSTGGGHTKNIQY
>.|TRBV29-1|TRBJ2-7
SPGLGLAGGSAYEQY
>.|TRBV11-2|TRBJ2-2
ASSPQDRYTGELF
>.|TRBV14|TRBJ1-6
ASSQLGAAPYNSPLH
>.|TRBV10-3|TRBJ1-2
AISESGQGYDYT
>.|TRBV5-4|TRBJ1-4
ASSLAGQGYEKLF
>.|TRBV7-9|TRBJ1-6
AGSLVGRAESPLH
>.|TRBV5-4|TRBJ1-4
ASSRGWTDNEKLF
>.|TRBV6-6|TRBJ2-3
ASSPGTGTDTQY
>.|TRBV5-4|TRBJ2-5
ASSSGTGTQY
>.|TRBV7-9|TRBJ1-5
SSSSTGNSNQPQH
>.|TRBV2|TRBJ1-5
ASSESGTRAWQPQH
>.|TRBV27|TRBJ2-3
ASSQGLGTDTQY
>once|TRBV15|TRBJ1-1
ATSRARSGVKWSEAF
>.|TRBV10-3|TRBJ2-3
AISESTSGGGTDTQY
>.|TRBV9|TRBJ1-3
ASSVDLDSTFSGNTIY
>.|TRBV9|TRBJ2-3
ASSQTGGTPDTQY
>.|TRBV11-3|TRBJ2-2
ASTGGAAGELF